Given below is one T cell receptor beta chain in context. Its recognized antigen is unknown. The record has no base qualities; no much larger clone is one base away. Preparation of the library involved the immunoSEQ multiplex PCR assay. A mixture of 60 forward primers for TCR Vbeta segments and 13 reverse primers for TCR Jbeta segments was used in the multiplex PCR. A multiplex PCR assay on genomic DNA amplified the CDR3 region of rearranged TCR beta genes. On the Illumina HiSeq System, the amplified TCR beta libraries were sequenced as 87-base-pair reads. For the original study's pipeline: In a later analysis, around 80 million unique TCR beta chains were counted across the 500 to 850 repertoires, and about 9.9 million of these chains were shared by at least two donors. Raw reads were error-corrected and collapsed into unique sequences by a nearest-neighbor algorithm in which closely related sequences were merged to remove PCR and sequencing errors. CDR3 sequences were aligned to IMGT reference sequences to assign V, D and J gene segments. For a sequence to be retained, a match of at least six nucleotides to both a V gene segment and a J gene segment was required. A rearrangement counted as productive if the CDR3 had no stop codons and remained in frame with V and J, and every other rearrangement counted as non-productive. Following IMGT convention, CDR3 was defined as the stretch from the second conserved V-encoded cysteine up to the conserved J-encoded phenylalanine. Sequences without an unambiguous match to a single V gene segment were excluded from the earlier analysis of about 630 of the donors. In an earlier analysis of several hundred of the donors, V segments were called functional above 56.7% productive rearrangements and were called segregating when the between-donor standard deviation exceeded 5%. A statistical classification framework was built to diagnose cytomegalovirus status from the catalog of TCR beta chain sequences. In a later analysis, TCR nucleotide sequences were compared against IMGT/GENE-DB human TR gene sequences so that V and J genes could be assigned. In a later analysis, CDR3 sequences and most-parsimonious VDJ recombination scenarios were assigned using the TCRdist pipeline. In a later analysis, each TCR beta chain was defined by its CDR3 amino acid sequence together with its V-gene family, and reads lacking a unique V-gene family were excluded. In a later analysis, 450 to 600 highly shared, low-generation-probability nucleotide sequences were removed to address suspected cross-contamination and a sequencing artifact. In a later analysis, a clonal expansion index for each public chain was calculated from normalized within-repertoire ranks of inferred template counts. Generation probabilities in a later analysis came from a VDJ recombination model fitted to out-of-frame rearrangements, and those results were checked against IGoR. In a later analysis, hypergeometric tests were used to score TCR-TCR, TCR-HLA and TCR-CMV co-occurrence, with a repertoire-size bias correction applied to TCR pairs. To estimate false discovery rates, a later analysis permuted the HLA or CMV assignments 20 times. In a later analysis, co-occurring TCRs were grouped with DBSCAN, and TCRdist sequence similarity was added when clustering was performed within HLA-allele-positive subsets. Repertoires with fewer than 30,000 or more than 120,000 public chains were left out of co-occurrence clustering, as were five repertoires with anomalous nucleotide sharing. TCRdb took over this immuneACCESS table, retaining in-frame rearrangements with V and J assigned. Such tables are incomplete; in checked studies, under half of the missing clones stem from an unresolved V gene, and the remainder is unexplained. Clone size and V and J calls were adopted from that table, with D and trimming inferred from the DNA. The sample table contains 100,000 or so clones; only one count was recorded for roughly 80% of them. Approximately 2.6% of the sample is in the top ten clones.

The cohort consisted of 666 healthy bone marrow donors. At the time of sampling, every cohort member was nominally healthy, though immune exposures that went unrecorded were likely present. The donor tested CMV seronegative and was one of the 352 seronegative cohort members. Each donor provided a peripheral blood sample, and peripheral blood mononuclear cells were used for TCR beta sequencing. Genomic DNA was extracted from the blood cell samples with the Qiagen DNeasy Blood Extraction Kit. This specimen belongs to a study of cytomegalovirus exposure and HLA in healthy donors (dated by TCRdb to about 2017). General notes on the study: In an earlier analysis of 587 of the donors, 250 to 300 Gb of sequence data and approximately 100 million unique TCR beta sequences from roughly 190 million T cells were reported. Across roughly 420 genotyped donors of the cohort, an average of about 250,000 unique TCR beta nucleotide sequences per donor were sequenced, and around 19% of those sequences were non-productive. Typing coverage varied by locus: about 620-630 donors for A, B, C, DRB1 and DQB1; approximately 500 for DQA1; 600 to 610 for DPA1; roughly 470 for DPB1. An early release that covered about 600 HLA-typed donors contained approximately 300 gigabases of sequencing data and 75 million to 100 million unique TCR sequences. Four to six DR-DQ haplotypes were handled as single units for association and clustering, since linkage in the cohort was strong. The study aimed to test whether signatures of past pathogen exposure could be identified by cataloging public T cell receptors. Every repertoire in the discovery cohort had been generated on one and the same sequencing platform. To decide whether each TCR beta V gene segment behaved as functional or pseudogenic, an earlier analysis of nearly 600 of the donors relied on high-throughput TCR beta sequencing. The T cell repertoires of 670 or so subjects were profiled by immunosequencing and related to cytomegalovirus serostatus. A later genetic analysis took genome-wide SNP genotypes for about 55% of the 666 donors and used that subset as a discovery cohort. High-throughput TCR immunosequencing, statistical association of individual TCRs with disease status, and machine learning were combined to predict cytomegalovirus infection status. Rather than using new phenotypic data, the later analysis identified candidate immune exposures from TCR beta sequences and from how often those sequences occurred across donors. Donor age, sex, ethnicity and CMV serostatus were collected together with the repertoire data. HLA typing covered class I and class II loci at four-digit resolution. Besides the first cohort of hundreds of subjects, a separate validation cohort made up of over 95 different subjects was used. Among the roughly 400 genotyped donors, 81% belonged to the genetic ancestry cluster associated with self-reported Caucasian donors. In a later analysis, previously published TCR beta repertoires from fewer than 750 donors were re-analyzed and high-resolution HLA genotyping was added so that TCR occurrence patterns could be studied.

Broad study findings and their caveats: Because the 87-base-pair reads could not distinguish some IMGT-functional V segments, including TRBV6-2 and TRBV6-3, those segments were excluded. A few of the identified cytomegalovirus-associated TCR beta chains were confirmed in vitro to be specific for cytomegalovirus antigens. A later genetic analysis reported fewer N-insertions in productive TCRs among donors in an Asian-associated ancestry cluster than the 666-donor mean. In a later analysis, several top co-occurrence clusters were reported to appear linked to parvovirus B19, influenza, CMV and Epstein-Barr virus. A later analysis associated about 17,000 TCR beta sequences with specific HLA alleles at a false discovery rate of 0.05. Immune exposure information for the cohort was limited to CMV serostatus. Most CMV-associated TCR beta chains appeared to be HLA-restricted in a later analysis, and the HLA associations seemed to be driven largely by CMV exposure. When HLA alleles, especially DR and DQ, strongly co-occurred, attributing TCR associations to individual alleles was difficult. An earlier analysis of approximately 600 of the donors showed that most TCR beta V segments appeared in productive rearrangements either about 87% or about 30% of the time, which broadly matched IMGT annotations. The authors suggested that the approach could potentially be extended to other disease states and immunological phenotypes. A further reported finding was that TCR beta sequences accurately predicted the HLA-A and HLA-B alleles for most subjects in the first cohort. HLA typing was unavailable for some donors at each locus, so association tests used only the typed subset. Only TCR beta chains were sequenced in this cohort, and the absence of alpha or paired-chain data limited detectable features. Correlated functional status among segregating V segments might be attributable to linkage disequilibrium, but an unknown experimental factor could not be ruled out. Compared with equally common non-associated chains, HLA-associated TCR beta chains in a later analysis were more clonally expanded and had lower generation probabilities. The presence/absence analyses assumed that sequencing depth was roughly uniform across donors, and that assumption may not be true. A group of highly shared sequence variants was considered likely to be a technical artifact of the sequencing pipeline. The study gave a list of 150 to 200 TCR beta chains associated with cytomegalovirus. In a later analysis, TCR association rates were found to vary across HLA loci, with the most associated TCRs seen for DRB1 alleles and the fewest for HLA-C alleles. An association between a missense DCLRE1C variant and V-gene and J-gene trimming of TCR beta chains was found in a later genetic analysis and replicated in an independent cohort. In both the original and validation cohorts, the classifier was reported to diagnose cytomegalovirus status with high specificity and sensitivity. The earlier analysis of 450 to 700 of the donors excluded fewer than 20 rarely observed V segments, including chromosome 9 orphons, because counts were too low. While some public TCRs were present in many individuals, most TCR sequences turned up only very rarely across donors.

Trimming takes 5 bases from V and 1 base from J, and the germline ends sit 12 bases apart. As encoded in the germline V gene, CDR1 is MNHNS while CDR2 is SASEGT. From cysteine to phenylalanine, the CDR3 is 15 amino acids long. The DNA shown is the 45-base CDR3, in frame from base 1. Material for sequencing was PBMCs. The chain is encoded by TRBV6-1 joined to TRBJ1-3, with a weak D call of TRBD1 (6 bases match). The clonotype comes from a female donor in good health and CMV-seronegative. The nucleotide sequence is TGTGCCAGCAGTTCCAGGGGAAATTCTGGAAACACCATATATTTT. The resulting protein is CASSSRGNSGNTIYF.